This T cell receptor (beta chain) was found in a study of human T cells and chemical hapten exposure. The time point was: patch test 1, 2 weeks after DPC sensitization. This sample's treatment: therapeutic diphenylcyclopropenone sensitization with weekly scalp DPC. The study extracted total RNA from unfractionated whole blood. Ten or more counts support this clonotype. The CDR3 is 11 amino acids. The V gene lost 4 bases and the J gene lost 2 bases, with 4 bases spanning the gap. The germline V gene encodes CDR1 SGHTS and CDR2 YDEGEE. TCRdb used MiXCR to reprocess the RACE reads, holding one entry per CDR3 protein. Of about 37,000 distinct CDR3 sequences in the sample, about 6.3% were seen once.

V and J are TRBV5-8 and TRBJ2-7; D remains unclear. The sample was whole blood, taken in connection with sensitization to the hapten diphenylcyclopropenone (DPC). This TCR was sampled from a woman younger than 45 with alopecia areata. Some clones in this sample may be carry-over from other donors' samples. The chain's CDR3 is CASSPAYEQYF. The CDR3 DNA reads TGTGCCAGCAGCCCGGCCTACGAGCAGTACTTC.